This T cell receptor beta chain originates from a study of T cells after yellow fever vaccination. Turning to the study itself: When fractions had low cell numbers, they were prepared with SMART-Seq v4 Ultra Low Input.

Trimming cost V 0 bases and J 3 bases; bases outside gene matches: 3. The CDR3 is 16 amino acids. The germline V gene has CDR1 SGHTA and CDR2 FQGNSA. MiXCR, applied by TCRdb to the 5' RACE reads, yields one record per CDR3 protein. The sample consists of 100,000 to 150,000 distinct CDR3 sequences, 7.4% of them appearing once. In its sample, this clonotype was seen many times. The genes are TRBV7-2 and TRBJ2-7; 12 nucleotides agree with TRBD2. The material sequenced was CD4+ T cells sorted from PBMCs, taken approximately 11 days after the first yellow fever vaccination. The source is a man aged 18 to 29 who received the YFV17D yellow fever vaccine. The CDR3 DNA is TGTGCCAGCAGCTTAGCCGCTAGCGGGGGGGACTACGAGCAGTACTTC. Protein product: CASSLAASGGDYEQYF.